These T cell receptor beta chains were read from a single sample in a study of vaccination effects on CD4 cells after COVID-19. These receptors' targets are unknown. Some clones are missing from TCRdb's copy, which holds only in-frame ones; the method was immunoSEQ multiplex PCR. The sample carries tens of thousands of clones, around 75% recorded once. Sample: CD4+ T cells from PBMCs cultured with a peptide pool, taken before COVID-19 vaccination. The source is a human donor who had a prior SARS-CoV-2 infection. The CDR3 runs from the conserved cysteine through the conserved F or W. Fields, in order: J gene, V gene, D gene, CDR3 DNA, CDR3 protein. A D gene is named only where the DNA matches it firmly.

TRBJ1-1	TRBV3-1/TRBV3-2	-	TGTGCCAGCAGCCAGTGGACAGTGCGGGCTGAAGCTTTCTTT	CASSQWTVRAEAFF
TRBJ1-1	TRBV7-8	-	TGTGCCAGCAGCACCAGGGGTATGAACACTGAAGCTTTCTTT	CASSTRGMNTEAFF
TRBJ2-5	TRBV19	-	TGTGCCAGTAGTCCCGGATGGGGCTACATCGTGGGGACCCAGTACTTC	CASSPGWGYIVGTQYF
TRBJ2-2	TRBV5-1	-	TGCGCCAGCAGCTTGTCCCTAGCGAGAAACACCGGGGAGCTGTTTTTT	CASSLSLARNTGELFF
TRBJ1-6	TRBV7-2	TRBD1	TGTGCCAGCAGCGCGGGACAGGGCTTCCACTTT	CASSAGQGFHF
TRBJ2-7	TRBV6-5	-	TGTGCCAGCAGTACCCGACAGGGAGGCTACGAGCAGTACTTC	CASSTRQGGYEQYF
TRBJ1-2	TRBV6-2/TRBV6-3	TRBD1	TGTGCCAGCAGCGGCACAGGGGACTATGGCTACACCTTC	CASSGTGDYGYTF
TRBJ2-1	TRBV4-2	TRBD1	TGTGCCAGCAGCCAAGGGGACAGACCCTCTAATGAGCAGTTCTTC	CASSQGDRPSNEQFF
TRBJ1-1	TRBV11-3	TRBD1	TGTGCCAGCAGCCCTCGGACAGGTAGAGTTACTGAAGCTTTCTTT	CASSPRTGRVTEAFF
TRBJ1-2	TRBV29-1	-	TGCAGCGTTCAGGTTGGCGCCTATGGCTACACCTTC	CSVQVGAYGYTF
TRBJ2-7	TRBV3-1/TRBV3-2	TRBD1	TGTGCCAGCAGCCAACATCCGGGACAGGGGCCCTACGAGCAGTACTTC	CASSQHPGQGPYEQYF
TRBJ1-2	TRBV9	TRBD1	TGTGCCAGCAGCGTCCGGGGACAGGCAAATAACTATGGCTACACCTTC	CASSVRGQANNYGYTF
TRBJ1-2	TRBV5-6	-	TGTGCCAGCAGCTTGGTTCAGGGGTCTCTCATATTTACTGGCTACACCTTC	CASSLVQGSLIFTGYTF
TRBJ1-2	TRBV6-5	-	TGTGCCAGCAGGCCGGGCCTCCTCTATGGCTACACCTTC	CASRPGLLYGYTF
TRBJ2-2	TRBV5-4	-	TGTGCCTCATCGGGGCAGGCGAACACCGGGGAGCTGTTTTTT	CASSGQANTGELFF
TRBJ2-7	TRBV18	-	TGTGCCAGCTCACCACCCTCGGACGAGCAGTACTTC	CASSPPSDEQYF
TRBJ1-2	TRBV5-1	TRBD1	TGCGCCAGCAGCAACGGACAGGGGTTAGACGGCTACACCTTC	CASSNGQGLDGYTF
TRBJ2-3	TRBV30	-	TGTGCCTGGAGTGCCCTAGTGGCAGATACGCAGTATTTT	CAWSALVADTQYF
TRBJ2-7	TRBV10-3	TRBD2	TGTGCCATCAGTGTTGGGCGGGAGGGCCCGAGCCCCTACGAGCAGTACTTC	CAISVGREGPSPYEQYF